This paragraph covers one T cell receptor (beta chain) sequence. Barcoded TCR alpha and TCR beta cDNA libraries with UMIs came from 5'RACE using constant-segment primers. Via MiXCR, TCRdb re-called the 5' RACE reads, giving one row per CDR3 protein. The repertoire holds hundreds of thousands of distinct CDR3 sequences, with less than 25% as singletons. The CDR3 extends over 16 amino acids. Germline assignment: CDR1 SGHTA and CDR2 FQGTGA. Trimming removed 4 bases from V and 0 bases from J, with 14 bases in between. This sample stems from a study of T-cell memory formation after mild COVID-19. The chain employs TRBV7-3 and TRBJ2-3; D may be TRBD2 (6 bases). The specimen was PBMCs or a T cell subset sorted from them (not recorded which). This receptor was obtained from an adult woman who had mild COVID-19 (a few samples of this study predate the infection). Cell type and time point are not known. CDR3: CASSSGGAGSTDTQYF. CDR3 nucleotide sequence: TGTGCCAGCAGCTCCGGCGGGGCGGGGAGCACAGATACGCAGTATTTT.